The clone carrying this TCR beta chain has a single count. This specimen belongs to a study of blood T cell repertoires in COVID-19. In the study overall: PBMCs, B-cell-depleted T cells, or T cells provided the cDNA or gDNA that made up the material.

Patients in Seattle were enrolled during active infection, then followed longitudinally. The germline V gene encodes CDR1 MGHRA and CDR2 YSYEKL. V gave up 0 bases and J gave up 10 bases, with 13 bases separating them. The CDR3 has 14 amino acids. In the original processing: Reference gene primer amplification in the assay estimated nucleated cell counts. Sequencing was performed with immunoSEQ multiplex PCR; in TCRdb, only in-frame clones are kept and a portion is missing. For V, J and clone size, that table is used; D and trimming come from the DNA. The data show roughly 60,000 clones, approximately 88% seen once.

The V and J genes are TRBV4-1 and TRBJ2-1; D may be TRBD2 (5 bases). The receptor was isolated from a young man with COVID-19, enrolled during active disease. Sequenced input: peripheral blood. CDR3 bases: TGCGCCAGCAGCCAAGAATGGGCCGGGGAAGAGCAGTTCTTC. Its translation is CASSQEWAGEEQFF.